This T cell receptor (beta chain) derives from a study of blood T cell repertoires in COVID-19. Across the study: From the United States, Italy and Spain came samples of acute and convalescent COVID-19. PBMCs, B-cell-depleted T cells, or T cells provided the cDNA or gDNA that made up the material.

As processed by the authors: Counts of nucleated cells, estimated from reference gene primer amplification, were obtained. Only in-frame clones appear in the TCRdb table, and some are missing; sequencing was by immunoSEQ multiplex PCR. V, J and clone size are taken as reported in that table, and D and trimming were inferred from the DNA itself. The profile shows approximately 71,000 clones, around 79% of them singletons. The TCR sequence derives from a man aged 55 to 70 with active or convalescent COVID-19. The sample comprised peripheral blood.

The CDR3 DNA reads TGTGCCATCAGTGATGCAGGGGAAACCGGGGAGCTGTTTTTT. It yields the protein CAISDAGETGELFF. The rearrangement links TRBV10-3 to TRBJ2-2; D may be TRBD1 (6 bases). V lost 3 bases to trimming and J lost 5 bases, with 10 bases between them. The CDR3 sequence is 14 residues long. The germline V gene encodes CDR1 ENHRY and CDR2 SYGVKD.